This T cell receptor beta chain stems from a study of graft-versus-host responses after intestinal transplantation. As for the study in general: Recipients received multivisceral, liver-intestinal, or isolated intestinal transplants. Each recipient received anti-thymocyte globulin induction, then tacrolimus and steroids for 3 to 4 years.

Some clones are missing from TCRdb's copy, which holds only in-frame ones; the method was immunoSEQ multiplex PCR. The sample lists approximately 130,000 clones, 90% to 95% occurring once. Regarding this clone: Its antigen is as yet unknown.

The material sequenced was unstimulated CD4+ T cells sorted from spleen or lymph node cells, taken before intestinal transplant. The receptor was derived from a human donor who received an intestinal transplant.

CDR3 protein: CASSFRAGGEAFF. CDR3 DNA sequence: TGTGCCAGCAGCTTTCGGGCAGGGGGGGAAGCTTTCTTT. The rearrangement uses TRBV11-3 and TRBJ1-1; 7 nucleotides align to TRBD1. The CDR3 consists of 13 residues. Germline CDR1 and CDR2: SGHNT and YENEEA. V was clipped by 3 bases and J by 8 bases; unmatched bases: 6.